This TCR beta chain was retrieved from a study of response to subunit inactivated influenza vaccine. Broader study findings: T cells newly recruited by each seasonal influenza vaccination are few, the authors suggested.

TCRdb itself ran the RT-PCR reads through MiXCR, one entry per CDR3 protein. The sample holds 550,000 to 800,000 distinct CDR3 sequences; approximately 15% are singletons and the top ten take less than 9%. This clonotype was observed at least ten times. What it binds is unknown. The CDR3 is 15 residues long. Per the germline V gene, CDR1 is SGHRS and CDR2 is YFSETQ. Trimming removed 4 bases at V and 1 base at J, with 12 bases between. This receptor was obtained from a man aged 50 to 60 who received an inactivated influenza vaccine. This chain uses TRBV5-1 with TRBJ2-1; D tentatively reads TRBD1 or TRBD2 (5 bases each). The starting material was PBMCs from blood, obtained around 14 days before vaccination. The chain's CDR3 is CASSTGRASYNEQFF. CDR3 nucleotide sequence: TGCGCCAGCAGCACGGGGCGCGCGTCCTACAATGAGCAGTTCTTC.